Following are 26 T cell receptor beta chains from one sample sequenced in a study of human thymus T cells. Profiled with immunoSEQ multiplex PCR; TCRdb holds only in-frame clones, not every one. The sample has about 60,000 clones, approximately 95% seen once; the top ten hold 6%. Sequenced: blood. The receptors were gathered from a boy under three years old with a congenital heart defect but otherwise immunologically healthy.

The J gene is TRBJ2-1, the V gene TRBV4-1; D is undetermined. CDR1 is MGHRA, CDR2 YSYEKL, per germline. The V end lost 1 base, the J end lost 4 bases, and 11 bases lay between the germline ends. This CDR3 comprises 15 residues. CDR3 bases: TGCGCCAGCAGCCAAGCAGCAAATCTATACAATGAGCAGTTCTTC. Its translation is CASSQAANLYNEQFF.

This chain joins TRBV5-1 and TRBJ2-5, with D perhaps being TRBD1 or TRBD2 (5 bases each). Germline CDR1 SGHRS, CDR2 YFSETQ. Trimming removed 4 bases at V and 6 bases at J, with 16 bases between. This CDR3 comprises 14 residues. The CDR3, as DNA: TGCGCCAGCAGCCTCCGGGACCCCGGGAAGACCCAGTACTTC. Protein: CASSLRDPGKTQYF.

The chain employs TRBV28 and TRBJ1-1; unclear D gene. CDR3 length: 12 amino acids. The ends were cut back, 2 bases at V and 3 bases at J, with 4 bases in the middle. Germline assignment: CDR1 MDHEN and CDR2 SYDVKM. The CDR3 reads CASSLRYTEAFF. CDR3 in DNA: TGTGCCAGCAGTTTACGGTACACTGAAGCTTTCTTT.

CDR3 sequence (DNA): TGTGCCAGCAGCTTAGTGAAGAACGAAAAACTGTTTTTT. The encoded protein is CASSLVKNEKLFF. This chain uses TRBV7-9 with TRBJ1-4, with D uncertain. The CDR3 extends over 13 amino acids. V was shortened by 1 base and J by 8 bases, with 8 bases between the two germline ends. CDR1 and CDR2 from the germline V gene are SEHNR and FQNEAQ (reference sequence). Filled out from reference TRBV7-9 and TRBJ1-4, the complete variable domain reads DTGVSQNPRHKITKRGQNVTFRCDPISEHNRLYWYRQTLGQGPEFLTYFQNEAQLEKSRLLSDRFSAERPKGSFSTLEIQRTEQGDSAMYLCASSLVKNEKLFFGSGTQLSVL.

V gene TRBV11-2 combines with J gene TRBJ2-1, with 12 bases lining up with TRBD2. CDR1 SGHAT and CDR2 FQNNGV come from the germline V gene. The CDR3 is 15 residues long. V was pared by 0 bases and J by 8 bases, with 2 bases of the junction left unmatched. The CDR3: CASSLEPSGGDEQFF. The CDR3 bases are TGTGCCAGCAGCTTAGAACCTAGCGGGGGGGATGAGCAGTTCTTC.

In DNA form, the CDR3 reads TGTGCCAGTAGTATAAAGGGCAGGGTCTACGAGCAGTACTTC. The encoded protein is CASSIKGRVYEQYF. The chain carries TRBV19 and TRBJ2-7; D might be TRBD1 (5 bases). CDR3 length: 14 residues. Trimming pared 2 bases from V and 3 bases from J, leaving 11 bases between. Looked up from germline, CDR1 is LNHDA and CDR2 is SQIVND (reference sequence).

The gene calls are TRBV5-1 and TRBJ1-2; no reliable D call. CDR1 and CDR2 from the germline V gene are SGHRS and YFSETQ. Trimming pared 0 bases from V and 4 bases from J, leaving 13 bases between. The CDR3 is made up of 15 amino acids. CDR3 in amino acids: CASSLEGSTPYGYTF. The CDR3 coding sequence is TGCGCCAGCAGCTTGGAGGGCAGCACCCCCTATGGCTACACCTTC.

The DNA for the CDR3 is TGTGCCAGCAGTGATCCGACAGGCTCCTACGAGCAGTACTTC. The encoded protein is CASSDPTGSYEQYF. This chain uses TRBV2 with TRBJ2-7, with D possibly TRBD1 on 6 matching bases. V shed 3 bases and J shed 0 bases, with 9 bases lying between them. Germline lookup yields CDR1 SNHLY and CDR2 FYNNEI. The CDR3 contains 14 residues.

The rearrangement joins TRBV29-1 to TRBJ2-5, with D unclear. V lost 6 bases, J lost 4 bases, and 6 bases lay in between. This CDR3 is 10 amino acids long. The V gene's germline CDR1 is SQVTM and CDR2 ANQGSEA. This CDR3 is CSVPGETQYF. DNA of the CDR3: TGCAGCGTCCCGGGAGAGACCCAGTACTTC.

CDR3 nucleotide sequence: TGCGCCAGCAGCAGGGGGAGCTACACCTTC. Its protein product is CASSRGSYTF. V usage is TRBV4-3 and J usage is TRBJ1-2; a weak D match, TRBD1 (6 bases). The ends were cut back, 5 bases at V and 9 bases at J, with 7 bases in the middle. The CDR3 runs 10 residues. Germline V gene lookup returns CDR1 LGHNA and CDR2 YSLEER.

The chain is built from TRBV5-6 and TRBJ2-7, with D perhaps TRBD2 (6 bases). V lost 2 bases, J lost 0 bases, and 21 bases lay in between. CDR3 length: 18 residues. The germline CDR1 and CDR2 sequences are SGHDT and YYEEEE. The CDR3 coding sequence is TGTGCCAGCAGCTTTGGCCGGGGAGGACGGGCAGTCTCCTACGAGCAGTACTTC. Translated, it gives CASSFGRGGRAVSYEQYF.

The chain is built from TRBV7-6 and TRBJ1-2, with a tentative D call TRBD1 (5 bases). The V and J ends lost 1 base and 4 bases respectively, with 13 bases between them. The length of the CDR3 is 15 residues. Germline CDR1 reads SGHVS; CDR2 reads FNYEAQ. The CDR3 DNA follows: TGTGCCAGCAGCTTAGGTACAGGATTCACCTATGGCTACACCTTC. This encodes CASSLGTGFTYGYTF.

The CDR3 loop is CASSLAPPQAPYNEQFF. The CDR3, as DNA: TGTGCCAGCAGCTTGGCTCCCCCCCAGGCCCCCTACAATGAGCAGTTCTTC. The chain employs TRBV5-4 and TRBJ2-1; D unclear. The CDR3 is made up of 17 amino acids. Trimming shortened V by 0 bases and J by 2 bases, and 15 bases separated the two germline ends. From germline, CDR1 is SGHNT and CDR2 YYREEE (reference sequence).

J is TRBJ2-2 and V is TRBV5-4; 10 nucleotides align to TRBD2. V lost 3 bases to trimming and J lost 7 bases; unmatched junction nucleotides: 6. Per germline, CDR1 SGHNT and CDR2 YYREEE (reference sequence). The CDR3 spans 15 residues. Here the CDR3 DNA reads TGTGCCAGCAGCTCCCGTAGCGGGAGGAACGGGGAGCTGTTTTTT. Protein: CASSSRSGRNGELFF.

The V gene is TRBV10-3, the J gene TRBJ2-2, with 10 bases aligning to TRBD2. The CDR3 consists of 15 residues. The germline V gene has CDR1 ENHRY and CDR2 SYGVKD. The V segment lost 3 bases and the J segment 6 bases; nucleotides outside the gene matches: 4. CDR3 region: CAISEAGGPAGELFF. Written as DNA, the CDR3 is TGTGCCATCAGTGAAGCGGGGGGGCCTGCCGGGGAGCTGTTTTTT.

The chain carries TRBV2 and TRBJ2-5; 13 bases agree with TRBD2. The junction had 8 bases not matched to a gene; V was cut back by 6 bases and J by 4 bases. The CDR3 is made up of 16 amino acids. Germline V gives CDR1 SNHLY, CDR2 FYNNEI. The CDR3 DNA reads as TGTGCCAGCAGACGTACTAGCGGGGGGGCCGTAGAGACCCAGTACTTC. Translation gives CASRRTSGGAVETQYF.

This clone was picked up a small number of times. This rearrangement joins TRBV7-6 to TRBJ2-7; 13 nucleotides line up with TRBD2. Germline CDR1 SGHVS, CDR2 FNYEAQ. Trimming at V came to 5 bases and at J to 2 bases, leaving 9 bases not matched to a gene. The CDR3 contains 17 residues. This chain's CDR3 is CASSLTSGGASTYEQYF. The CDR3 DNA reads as TGTGCCAGCAGCCTCACTAGCGGGGGGGCTTCCACCTACGAGCAGTACTTC. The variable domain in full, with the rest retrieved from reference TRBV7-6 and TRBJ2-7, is GAGVSQSPRYKVTKRGQDVALRCDPISGHVSLYWYRQALGQGPEFLTYFNYEAQQDKSGLPNDRFSAERPEGSISTLTIQRTEQRDSAMYRCASSLTSGGASTYEQYFGPGTRLTVT.

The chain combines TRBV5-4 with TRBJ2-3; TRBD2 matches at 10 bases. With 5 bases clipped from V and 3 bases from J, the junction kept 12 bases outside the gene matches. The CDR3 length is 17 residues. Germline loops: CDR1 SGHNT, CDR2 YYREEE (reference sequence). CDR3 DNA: TGTGCCAGCAGATCAGCGGGGGGGCTCTCCCCAACAGATACGCAGTATTTT. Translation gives CASRSAGGLSPTDTQYF.

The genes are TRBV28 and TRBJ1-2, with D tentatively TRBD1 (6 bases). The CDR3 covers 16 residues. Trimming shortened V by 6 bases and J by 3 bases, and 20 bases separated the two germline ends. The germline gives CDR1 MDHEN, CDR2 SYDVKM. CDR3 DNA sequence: TGTGCCAGCAGACCACGTGGGGGGCGAAAATACTATGGCTACACCTTC. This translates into CASRPRGGRKYYGYTF.

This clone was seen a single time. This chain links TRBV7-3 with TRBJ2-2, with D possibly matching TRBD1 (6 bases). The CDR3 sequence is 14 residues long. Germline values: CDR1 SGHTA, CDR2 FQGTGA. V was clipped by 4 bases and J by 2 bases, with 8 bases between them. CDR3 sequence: CASSSGTNTGELFF. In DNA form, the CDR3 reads TGTGCCAGCAGCTCCGGGACAAACACCGGGGAGCTGTTTTTT.

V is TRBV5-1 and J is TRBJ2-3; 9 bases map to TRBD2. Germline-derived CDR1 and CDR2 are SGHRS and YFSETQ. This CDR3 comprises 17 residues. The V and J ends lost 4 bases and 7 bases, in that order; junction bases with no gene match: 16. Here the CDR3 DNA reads TGCGCCAGCAGCCCAGAATGGGCGGGGGGGCTATTTAATACGCAGTATTTT. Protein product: CASSPEWAGGLFNTQYF.

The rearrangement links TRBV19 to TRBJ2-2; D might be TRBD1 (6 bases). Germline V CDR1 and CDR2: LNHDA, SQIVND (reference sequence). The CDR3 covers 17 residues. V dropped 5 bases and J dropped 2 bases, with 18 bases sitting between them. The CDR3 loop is CASSPLLSGANTGELFF. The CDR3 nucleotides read TGTGCCAGTAGTCCTCTTTTATCAGGGGCCAACACCGGGGAGCTGTTTTTT.

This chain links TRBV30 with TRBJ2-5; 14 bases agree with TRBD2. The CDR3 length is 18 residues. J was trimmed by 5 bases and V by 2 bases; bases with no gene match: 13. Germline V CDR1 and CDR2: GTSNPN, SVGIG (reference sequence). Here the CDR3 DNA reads TGTGCCTGGAGTAATCCCGGACTAGCGGGGGGCCGAGGGGAGACCCAGTACTTC. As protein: CAWSNPGLAGGRGETQYF.

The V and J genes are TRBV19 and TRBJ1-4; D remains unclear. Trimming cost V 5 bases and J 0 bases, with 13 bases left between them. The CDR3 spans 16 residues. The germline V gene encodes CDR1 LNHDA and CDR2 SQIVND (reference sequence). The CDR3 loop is CASSPPVGSTNEKLFF. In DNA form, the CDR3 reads TGTGCCAGTAGTCCCCCCGTCGGCTCAACTAATGAAAAACTGTTTTTT.

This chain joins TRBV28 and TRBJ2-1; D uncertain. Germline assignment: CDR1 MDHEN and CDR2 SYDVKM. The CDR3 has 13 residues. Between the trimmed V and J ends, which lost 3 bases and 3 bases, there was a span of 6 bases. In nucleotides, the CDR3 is TGTGCCAGCAGTTTGGACGGCTACAATGAGCAGTTCTTC. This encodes CASSLDGYNEQFF.

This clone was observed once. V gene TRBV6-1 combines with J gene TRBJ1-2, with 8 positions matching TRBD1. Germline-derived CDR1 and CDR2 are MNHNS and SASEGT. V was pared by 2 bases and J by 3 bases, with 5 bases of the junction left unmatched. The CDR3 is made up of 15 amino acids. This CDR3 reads CASSERLQGDYGYTF. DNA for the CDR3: TGTGCCAGCAGTGAAAGGTTACAGGGGGACTATGGCTACACCTTC.